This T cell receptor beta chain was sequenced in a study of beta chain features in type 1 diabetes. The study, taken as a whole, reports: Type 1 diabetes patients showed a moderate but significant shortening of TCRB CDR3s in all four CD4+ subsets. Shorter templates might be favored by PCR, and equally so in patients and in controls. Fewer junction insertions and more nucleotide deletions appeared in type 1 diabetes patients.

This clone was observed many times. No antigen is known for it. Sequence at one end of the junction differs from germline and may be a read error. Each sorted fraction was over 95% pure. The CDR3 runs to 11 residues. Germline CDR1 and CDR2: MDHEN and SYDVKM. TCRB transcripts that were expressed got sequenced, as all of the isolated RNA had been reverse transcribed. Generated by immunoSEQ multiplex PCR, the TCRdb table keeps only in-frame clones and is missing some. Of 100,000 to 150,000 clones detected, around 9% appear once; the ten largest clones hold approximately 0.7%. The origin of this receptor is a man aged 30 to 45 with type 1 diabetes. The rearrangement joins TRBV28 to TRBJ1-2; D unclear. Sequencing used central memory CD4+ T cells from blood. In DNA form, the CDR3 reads TGTGCCAGCAGTGAATACGGGGTTTTCTCTTTC. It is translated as CASSEYGVFSF.